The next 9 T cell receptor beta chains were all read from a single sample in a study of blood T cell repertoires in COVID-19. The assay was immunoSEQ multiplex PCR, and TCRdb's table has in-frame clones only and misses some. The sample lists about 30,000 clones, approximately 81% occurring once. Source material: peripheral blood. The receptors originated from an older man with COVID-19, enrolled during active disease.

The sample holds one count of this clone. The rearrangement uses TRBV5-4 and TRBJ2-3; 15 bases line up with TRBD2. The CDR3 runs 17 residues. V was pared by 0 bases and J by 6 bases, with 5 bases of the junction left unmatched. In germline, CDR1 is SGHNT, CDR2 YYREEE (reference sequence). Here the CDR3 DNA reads TGTGCCAGCAGCTTGGTTGGACTAGCGGGAGGGCGGGATACGCAGTATTTT. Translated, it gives CASSLVGLAGGRDTQYF.

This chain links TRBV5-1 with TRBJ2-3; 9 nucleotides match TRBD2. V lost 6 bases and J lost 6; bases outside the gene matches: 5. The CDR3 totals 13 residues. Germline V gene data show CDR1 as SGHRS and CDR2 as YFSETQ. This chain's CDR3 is CASMISGRDTQYF. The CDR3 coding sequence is TGCGCCAGCATGATCAGCGGGAGGGATACGCAGTATTTT.

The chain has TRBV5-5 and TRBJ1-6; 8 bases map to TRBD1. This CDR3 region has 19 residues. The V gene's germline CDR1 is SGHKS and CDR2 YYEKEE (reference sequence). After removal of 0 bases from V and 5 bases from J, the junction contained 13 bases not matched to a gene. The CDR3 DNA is TGTGCCAGCAGCTTGGCCTATTTCGGAGGACAGGGAAATAATTCACCCCTCCACTTT. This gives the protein CASSLAYFGGQGNNSPLHF.

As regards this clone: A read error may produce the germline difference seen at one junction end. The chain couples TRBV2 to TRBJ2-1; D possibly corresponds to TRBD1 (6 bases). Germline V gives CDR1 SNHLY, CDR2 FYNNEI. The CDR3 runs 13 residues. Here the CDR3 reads CASSEARTAFRVF. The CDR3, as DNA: TGTGCCAGCAGTGAAGCCCGGACAGCCTTTAGGGTCTTC.

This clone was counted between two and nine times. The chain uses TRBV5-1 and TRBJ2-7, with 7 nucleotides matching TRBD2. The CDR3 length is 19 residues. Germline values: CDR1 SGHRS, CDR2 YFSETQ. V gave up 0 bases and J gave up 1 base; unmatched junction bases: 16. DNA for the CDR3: TGCGCCAGCAGCTTGGCCCCTAGCGGCCTTTACACCCCATCCTACGAGCAGTACTTC. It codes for CASSLAPSGLYTPSYEQYF.

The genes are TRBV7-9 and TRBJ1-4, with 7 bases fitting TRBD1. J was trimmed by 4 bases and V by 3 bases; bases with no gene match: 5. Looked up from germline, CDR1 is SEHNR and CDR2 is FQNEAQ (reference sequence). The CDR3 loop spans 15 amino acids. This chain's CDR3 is CASSFYGQDNEKLFF. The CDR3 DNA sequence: TGTGCCAGCAGCTTTTACGGACAGGATAATGAAAAACTGTTTTTT.

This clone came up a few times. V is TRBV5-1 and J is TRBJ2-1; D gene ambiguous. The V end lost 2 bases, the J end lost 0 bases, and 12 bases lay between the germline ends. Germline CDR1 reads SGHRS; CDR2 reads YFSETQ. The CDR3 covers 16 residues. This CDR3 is CASSFALRNSYNEQFF. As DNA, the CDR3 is TGCGCCAGCAGCTTTGCTCTGCGGAACTCCTACAATGAGCAGTTCTTC.

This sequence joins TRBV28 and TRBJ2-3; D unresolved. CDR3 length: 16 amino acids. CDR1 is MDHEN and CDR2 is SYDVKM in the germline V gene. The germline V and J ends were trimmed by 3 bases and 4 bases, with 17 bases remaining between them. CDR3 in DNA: TGTGCCAGCAGTTTTATTCCAGCTTTAGAGGCAGATACGCAGTATTTT. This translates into CASSFIPALEADTQYF.

CDR3 bases: TGTGCCAGCAGCGTATTTAGCGGGATGGGCAATGAGCAGTTCTTC. Translating it yields CASSVFSGMGNEQFF. This chain connects TRBV9 to TRBJ2-1; 8 positions agree with TRBD2. V was clipped by 1 base and J by 6 bases; unmatched bases: 6. The CDR3 length is 15 residues. CDR1 and CDR2 from the germline V gene are SGDLS and YYNGEE.